A single sample gave rise to the 16 T cell receptor beta chains below, sequenced in a study of T cells in Graves' hyperthyroidism and ophthalmopathy. It was RNA transcripts that yielded the amplified TCR beta CDR3 regions. The TCR CDR3 was amplified in a first-round RT-PCR using the HTBI primer set. TCRdb called the multiplex PCR reads again in MiXCR, with one record for every CDR3 protein. The sample carries 550,000 to 600,000 distinct CDR3 sequences, over 15% recorded once. The sample consisted of blood. The receptors were sampled from a woman aged 18-30 years with Graves' hyperthyroidism.

This rearrangement joins TRBV29-1 to TRBJ2-7, with 8 bases matching TRBD1. V shed 2 bases, J shed 0 bases, and the junction held 12 bases outside the gene matches. The germline V gene encodes CDR1 SQVTM and CDR2 ANQGSEA. CDR3 length: 17 residues. CDR3: CSVEMGTGDPSSYEQYF. The CDR3 DNA sequence: TGCAGCGTTGAAATGGGGACAGGCGACCCTAGCTCCTACGAGCAGTACTTC.

The chain is built from TRBV12-3 or TRBV12-4 and TRBJ2-4; 9 bases agree with TRBD2. The CDR3 runs 18 residues. V was pared by 5 bases and J by 0 bases, with 11 bases of the junction left unmatched. The CDR3 DNA reads as TGTGCCAGCAGTCCCCAACGACTAGCGGACCTAGCCAAAAACATTCAGTACTTC. Translation gives CASSPQRLADLAKNIQYF.

This clonotype was counted between two and nine times. The V and J genes are TRBV6-1 and TRBJ1-1; TRBD1 is a possible D gene (5 bases). Germline lookup yields CDR1 MNHNS and CDR2 SASEGT. The CDR3 covers 13 residues. V was clipped by 6 bases and J by 2 bases, with 10 bases between them. The CDR3 protein is CASRPGGNTEAFF. In nucleotides, the CDR3 is TGTGCCAGCAGGCCCGGGGGTAACACTGAAGCTTTCTTT.

The chain couples TRBV5-1 to TRBJ2-5; D is perhaps TRBD2 (6 bases). Between the trimmed V and J ends, which lost 2 bases and 5 bases, there was a span of 13 bases. From germline, CDR1 is SGHRS and CDR2 YFSETQ. The CDR3 is 14 amino acids. The chain's CDR3 is CASSLMDGSETQYF. The CDR3 region has the DNA TGCGCCAGCAGCTTAATGGACGGGAGCGAGACCCAGTACTTC. Full variable domain (outside the CDR3, taken from reference TRBV5-1 and TRBJ2-5): KAGVTQTPRYLIKTRGQQVTLSCSPISGHRSVSWYQQTPGQGLQFLFEYFSETQRNKGNFPGRFSGRQFSNSRSEMNVSTLELGDSALYLCASSLMDGSETQYFGPGTRLLVL.

This clonotype was counted ten times or more. The V call is TRBV7-2, the J call TRBJ2-5, with D unclear. CDR3 size: 16 residues. The germline CDR1 and CDR2 sequences are SGHTA and FQGNSA. Trimming shortened V by 5 bases and J by 0 bases, and 16 bases separated the two germline ends. DNA of the CDR3: TGTGCCAGCAGCCCGCCCAGGACCGCAAACCAAGAGACCCAGTACTTC. This sequence encodes CASSPPRTANQETQYF.

This clonotype was recorded many times. The chain links TRBV7-2 to TRBJ1-1, with TRBD1 matching over 7 bases. The CDR3 loop spans 15 amino acids. The V segment lost 5 bases and the J segment 10 bases; nucleotides outside the gene matches: 16. Germline V gene data show CDR1 as SGHTA and CDR2 as FQGNSA. The CDR3 region is CASSEKITGQSPAFF. CDR3 sequence (DNA): TGTGCCAGCAGCGAGAAAATCACGGGACAGTCACCAGCTTTCTTT.

This clonotype was picked up many times. The chain combines TRBV6-1 with TRBJ1-5, with 7 bases that match TRBD1. Germline CDR1 is MNHNS and CDR2 is SASEGT. The CDR3 contains 18 residues. Unmatched junction bases numbered 14, after V lost 5 bases and J lost 1 base. The CDR3 loop is CASSYRRTGGRSNQPQHF. CDR3 sequence (DNA): TGTGCCAGCAGTTACAGAAGGACAGGAGGGAGAAGCAATCAGCCCCAGCATTTT.

The sample holds many counts of this clonotype. V is TRBV20-1 and J is TRBJ2-1; D perhaps matches TRBD2 (5 bases). Trimming removed 1 base at V and 10 bases at J, with 11 bases between. The CDR3 sequence is 12 residues long. Germline CDR1 and CDR2: DFQATT and SNEGSKA (reference sequence). The CDR3 is CSARVWGAEQFF. The CDR3 bases are TGCAGTGCTAGAGTTTGGGGAGCCGAGCAGTTCTTC.

This clonotype was seen only a few times. The gene calls are TRBV20-1 and TRBJ2-1, with 7 bases identical to TRBD2. The germline V gene encodes CDR1 DFQATT and CDR2 SNEGSKA (reference sequence). The CDR3 runs to 15 residues. V dropped 1 base and J dropped 9; count of bases not matched to a gene: 12. The CDR3 reads CSARAMSLAESEQFF. The CDR3 DNA sequence: TGCAGTGCTAGAGCTATGAGCCTAGCGGAAAGTGAGCAGTTCTTC.

This clonotype has only a few counts. The V gene is TRBV6-1, the J gene TRBJ1-6, with D hard to call. CDR1 and CDR2 (germline): MNHNS, SASEGT. V was pared by 3 bases and J by 7 bases, with 7 bases between. The CDR3 has 13 residues. For the CDR3, the DNA is TGTGCCAGCAGTGAGCGCCCCAATTCACCCCTCCACTTT. Its protein is CASSERPNSPLHF.

This clonotype was seen repeatedly, ten times or more. The CDR3 reads CASSLFLGPNQPQHF. DNA for the CDR3: TGTGCCAGCAGTCTTTTTCTGGGGCCCAATCAGCCCCAGCATTTT. This chain connects TRBV11-2 to TRBJ1-5; tentative D call: TRBD1 (5 bases). Germline V gene data show CDR1 as SGHAT and CDR2 as FQNNGV. Trimming removed 6 bases at V and 3 bases at J, with 15 bases between. This CDR3 is built from 15 residues.

V is TRBV10-3 and J is TRBJ1-1, with no clear D. Trimming left V 3 bases short and J 6 bases short, with 5 bases between. The CDR3 covers 11 residues. From germline, CDR1 is ENHRY and CDR2 SYGVKD. CDR3 in amino acids: CAISDRAEAFF. Written as DNA, the CDR3 is TGTGCCATCAGTGATCGCGCTGAAGCTTTCTTT.

This chain links TRBV19 with TRBJ2-3; D not certain. This CDR3 contains 13 residues. The germline gives CDR1 LNHDA, CDR2 SQIVND (reference sequence). Trimming stripped 6 bases from V and 2 bases from J, with 9 bases between. CDR3: CASSRQDTDTQYF. Written as DNA, the CDR3 is TGTGCCAGTAGCCGCCAAGACACAGATACGCAGTATTTT.

This clonotype was recorded once. The chain links TRBV27 to TRBJ2-5; possibly TRBD2 for D (6 bases). Germline V gene data show CDR1 as MNHEY and CDR2 as SMNVEV (reference sequence). This CDR3 region has 15 residues. V was cut by 3 bases and J by 4 bases, with 15 bases left in between. The CDR3 region is CASSFGAGRGETQYF. DNA for the CDR3: TGTGCCAGCAGTTTCGGGGCAGGGCGGGGAGAGACCCAGTACTTC.

This clonotype was picked up many times. V usage is TRBV20-1 and J usage is TRBJ2-4; no definite D call. There are 13 residues in the CDR3. V lost 5 bases to trimming and J lost 5 bases, with 13 bases between them. Germline CDR1 and CDR2: DFQATT and SNEGSKA (reference sequence). DNA for the CDR3: TGCAGTGCTGCAGCACACAGCGAAAACATTCAGTACTTC. It codes for CSAAAHSENIQYF.

This clonotype was seen a few times. The J gene is TRBJ1-1, the V gene TRBV30, with D perhaps matching TRBD1 (6 bases). Trimming took off 5 bases at V and 0 bases at J, with 7 bases between the two ends. The CDR3 covers 12 residues. Germline V lookup: CDR1 GTSNPN, CDR2 SVGIG (reference sequence). CDR3 loop: CAWEGVNTEAFF. DNA of the CDR3: TGTGCCTGGGAGGGGGTGAACACTGAAGCTTTCTTT.